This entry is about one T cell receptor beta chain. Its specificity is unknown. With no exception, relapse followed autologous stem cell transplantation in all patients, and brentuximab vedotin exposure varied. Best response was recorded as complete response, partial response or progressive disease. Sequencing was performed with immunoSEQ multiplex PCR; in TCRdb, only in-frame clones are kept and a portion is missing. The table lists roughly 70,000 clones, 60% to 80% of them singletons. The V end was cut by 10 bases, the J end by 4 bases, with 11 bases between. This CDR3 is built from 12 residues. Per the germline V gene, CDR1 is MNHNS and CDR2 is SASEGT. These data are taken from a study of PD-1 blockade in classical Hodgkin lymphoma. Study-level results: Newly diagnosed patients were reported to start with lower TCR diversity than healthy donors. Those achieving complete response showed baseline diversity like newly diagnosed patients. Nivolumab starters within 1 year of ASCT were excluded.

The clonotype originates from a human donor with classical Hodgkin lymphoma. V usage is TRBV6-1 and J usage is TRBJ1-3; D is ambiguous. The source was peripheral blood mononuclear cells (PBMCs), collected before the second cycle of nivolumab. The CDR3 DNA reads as TGTGCCACCGGCGTTCTCGGAAACACCATATATTTT. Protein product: CATGVLGNTIYF.